The 8 T cell receptor beta chains in this list originate from one sample, sequenced in a study of beta chain features in type 1 diabetes. Every isolated RNA sample was fully reverse transcribed, so sequencing captured expressed TCRB transcripts. Using immunoSEQ multiplex PCR, the repertoire was profiled, and TCRdb retains in-frame clones only, with some absent. The data contain 400,000 to 550,000 clones, approximately 10% of them singletons. The sample taken for sequencing was naive CD4+ T cells from blood. These receptors all come from a woman aged 18-30 years in good health.

This clone showed up just a few times. The rearrangement uses TRBV7-9 and TRBJ2-7; weak D call: TRBD1 (6 bases). V gave up 5 bases and J gave up 1 base, with 15 bases separating them. CDR3 length: 15 residues. The germline V gene encodes CDR1 SEHNR and CDR2 FQNEAQ (reference sequence). Here the CDR3 reads CASSILNRESYEQYF. The CDR3 DNA sequence: TGTGCCAGCAGCATCTTAAACAGGGAATCCTACGAGCAGTACTTC.

This clone was seen more than once but under ten times. The chain carries TRBV7-2 and TRBJ2-1, with 14 bases that match TRBD2. The ends lost 6 bases at V and 10 bases at J; junction bases unmatched: 8. The V gene's germline CDR1 is SGHTA and CDR2 FQGNSA. This CDR3 has 15 amino acids. For the CDR3, the DNA is TGTGCCAGCAGAGCGGGACTAGCGGGGGTAGGCGAGCAGTTCTTC. It is translated as CASRAGLAGVGEQFF.

This clone has only a few counts. The rearrangement joins TRBV7-6 to TRBJ1-1; 8 nucleotides align to TRBD1. V trimming: 5 bases; J trimming: 1 base; junction bases outside the gene matches: 3. This CDR3 is 14 amino acids long. Germline CDR1 and CDR2: SGHVS and FNYEAQ. The CDR3 DNA sequence: TGTGCCAGCAGCGTACAGGGGGGGAACACTGAAGCTTTCTTT. This sequence encodes CASSVQGGNTEAFF.

This clone was detected only a few times. V is TRBV7-9 and J is TRBJ1-1, with TRBD1 matching 10 bases. Germline V gene data show CDR1 as SEHNR and CDR2 as FQNEAQ (reference sequence). With V trimmed by 3 bases and J by 5 bases, 6 bases remained unmatched. The CDR3 has 15 residues. The CDR3: CASSFHRDRGTEAFF. The CDR3 region has the DNA TGTGCCAGCAGCTTCCACCGGGACAGGGGTACTGAAGCTTTCTTT.

J is TRBJ1-6 and V is TRBV13; 8 nucleotides match TRBD1. Trimming cost V 5 bases and J 10 bases; bases outside gene matches: 13. The CDR3 loop spans 16 amino acids. Looked up from germline, CDR1 is PRHDT and CDR2 is FYEKMQ (reference sequence). The CDR3 loop reads CASSPPPDRAQSPLHF. The DNA of the CDR3 is TGTGCCAGCAGCCCCCCCCCGGACAGGGCTCAGTCACCCCTCCACTTT.

Here the CDR3 DNA reads TGTGCCAGCAGTTTCCCCGACAGAGGGGGCGAGCAGTACTTC. Its protein is CASSFPDRGGEQYF. The chain employs TRBV27 and TRBJ2-7, with a weak D call TRBD1 (6 bases). V lost 3 bases, J lost 6 bases, and 15 bases lay in between. Germline V CDR1 and CDR2: MNHEY, SMNVEV (reference sequence). This CDR3 region has 14 residues.

V is TRBV5-1 and J is TRBJ2-7, with 9 bases aligning to TRBD2. Unmatched junction bases numbered 3, after V lost 2 bases and J lost 0 bases. The CDR3 runs 15 residues. In germline, CDR1 is SGHRS, CDR2 YFSETQ. This chain's CDR3 is CASSLSSGSSYEQYF. The DNA for the CDR3 is TGCGCCAGCAGCTTAAGTAGCGGGAGCTCCTACGAGCAGTACTTC.

The chain links TRBV2 to TRBJ1-2; D gene unclear. This CDR3 contains 13 residues. Germline assignment: CDR1 SNHLY and CDR2 FYNNEI. Trimming left V 1 base short and J 8 bases short, with 11 bases between. The chain's CDR3 is CASSEVRSGGYTF. As DNA, the CDR3 is TGTGCCAGCAGTGAAGTCCGATCTGGGGGCTACACCTTC.